The 20 T cell receptor beta chains in this list originate from one sample, sequenced in a study of blood T cell repertoires in COVID-19. Using immunoSEQ multiplex PCR, the repertoire was profiled, and TCRdb retains in-frame clones only, with some absent. The table has approximately 200,000 clones, approximately 91% seen once; the top ten hold 2% to 2.5%. The sequenced sample was peripheral blood. The source is a man between 65 and 85 years old with active or convalescent COVID-19.

J is TRBJ1-5 and V is TRBV18; D gene ambiguous. CDR1 is KGHSH, CDR2 LQKENI, per germline. The V gene lost 6 bases and the J gene lost 4 bases, with 10 bases spanning the gap. This CDR3 comprises 13 residues. CDR3 region: CASSEQKNQPQHF. The DNA for the CDR3 is TGTGCCAGCTCGGAACAGAAAAATCAGCCCCAGCATTTT. Variable domain in full (rest from reference TRBV18 and TRBJ1-5): NAGVMQNPRHLVRRRGQEARLRCSPMKGHSHVYWYRQLPEEGLKFMVYLQKENIIDESGMPKERFSAEFPKEGPSILRIQQVVRGDSAAYFCASSEQKNQPQHFGDGTRLSIL.

V usage is TRBV19 and J usage is TRBJ2-7; 10 positions match TRBD2. The CDR3 length is 15 residues. J was trimmed by 3 bases and V by 4 bases; bases with no gene match: 6. Germline CDR1 LNHDA, CDR2 SQIVND (reference sequence). CDR3 in amino acids: CASSRTSGNRYEQYF. CDR3 in DNA: TGTGCCAGTAGTAGAACTAGCGGGAACCGCTACGAGCAGTACTTC.

The chain combines TRBV9 with TRBJ2-5, with a weak D call TRBD2 (6 bases). V was clipped by 4 bases and J by 5 bases, with 12 bases between them. There are 13 residues in the CDR3. In germline, CDR1 is SGDLS, CDR2 YYNGEE. The CDR3 coding sequence is TGTGCCAGCAGCCCGGGGGTAGGTGAGACCCAGTACTTC. Protein product: CASSPGVGETQYF.

The rearrangement uses TRBV5-1 and TRBJ2-5; 8 bases agree with TRBD2. V shed 0 bases and J 5 bases; nucleotides not matched to a gene: 6. This CDR3 is built from 15 residues. Germline assignment: CDR1 SGHRS and CDR2 YFSETQ. The CDR3 DNA sequence: TGCGCCAGCAGCTTGGCGGGACTAGGAAGGGAGACCCAGTACTTC. Amino acids: CASSLAGLGRETQYF.

The chain employs TRBV4-3 and TRBJ2-3; D is unresolved. Germline lookup yields CDR1 LGHNA and CDR2 YSLEER. The CDR3 is 15 amino acids. Trimming took 0 bases from V and 0 from J, leaving 7 bases between them. This CDR3 reads CASSQEPHSTDTQYF. In DNA, the CDR3 is TGCGCCAGCAGCCAAGAGCCACATAGCACAGATACGCAGTATTTT.

The gene calls are TRBV18 and TRBJ1-2; D gene uncertain. Per the germline V gene, CDR1 is KGHSH and CDR2 is LQKENI. This CDR3 region has 13 residues. The ends were cut back, 2 bases at V and 4 bases at J, with 8 bases in the middle. CDR3 sequence (DNA): TGTGCCAGCTCACCAGAGGCCGGCTATGGCTACACCTTC. Translation gives CASSPEAGYGYTF.

This clone has just a few counts. Written as DNA, the CDR3 is TGTGCCAGCAGCTTAGGAGGAAATGCGGGTTGGACAGGGTCCTTCTACGAGCAGTACTTC. Amino acids: CASSLGGNAGWTGSFYEQYF. The chain links TRBV7-8 to TRBJ2-7; 8 bases are shared with TRBD1. Germline assignment: CDR1 SGHVS and CDR2 FQNEAQ. The CDR3 loop spans 20 amino acids. The junction had 20 bases not matched to a gene; V was cut back by 1 base and J by 3 bases.

V is TRBV6-2 or TRBV6-3 and J is TRBJ1-6; 7 bases align to TRBD1. The CDR3 loop spans 15 amino acids. Trimming cost V 6 bases and J 9 bases; bases outside gene matches: 11. CDR1 MNHEY and CDR2 SVGEGT come from the germline V gene. The CDR3 protein is CASSGQAVGISPLHF. The CDR3 bases are TGTGCCAGCAGCGGACAGGCCGTGGGGATTTCACCCCTCCACTTT.

The chain combines TRBV5-4 with TRBJ2-3; 9 bases line up with TRBD1. The CDR3 spans 16 residues. The ends lost 1 base at V and 3 bases at J; junction bases unmatched: 6. Germline CDR1 is SGHNT and CDR2 is YYREEE (reference sequence). CDR3 residues: CASSLQTGGATDTQYF. In DNA, the CDR3 is TGTGCCAGCAGCTTGCAAACAGGGGGCGCGACAGATACGCAGTATTTT.

The chain carries TRBV7-8 and TRBJ1-5; D may be TRBD1 (5 bases). CDR1 and CDR2 from the germline V gene are SGHVS and FQNEAQ. V was cut by 1 base and J by 6 bases, with 7 bases left in between. CDR3 size: 13 residues. The CDR3 sequence: CASSLGRVQPQHF. CDR3 DNA: TGTGCCAGCAGCTTAGGCAGGGTTCAGCCCCAGCATTTT.

This rearrangement joins TRBV28 to TRBJ1-1; 9 bases fit TRBD1. The junction had 10 bases not matched to a gene; V was cut back by 3 bases and J by 5 bases. Per germline, CDR1 MDHEN and CDR2 SYDVKM. CDR3 length: 16 residues. The chain's CDR3 is CASSLLQGALQTEAFF. The CDR3 nucleotides read TGTGCCAGCAGTTTGTTACAGGGGGCGCTCCAAACTGAAGCTTTCTTT.

This chain joins TRBV4-1 and TRBJ2-1, with unresolved D. CDR3 length equals 14 residues. Trimming cost V 2 bases and J 6 bases, with 11 bases left between them. Germline lookup yields CDR1 MGHRA and CDR2 YSYEKL. The chain's CDR3 is CASSQPPRANEQFF. The CDR3, as DNA: TGCGCCAGCAGCCAACCCCCCCGCGCCAATGAGCAGTTCTTC.

This chain connects TRBV13 to TRBJ1-3; D not resolved. Trimming took off 5 bases at V and 4 bases at J, with 6 bases between the two ends. This CDR3 has 12 residues. The germline V gene encodes CDR1 PRHDT and CDR2 FYEKMQ (reference sequence). CDR3: CASSPRGNTIYF. CDR3 DNA: TGTGCCAGCAGCCCGAGGGGAAACACCATATATTTT.

The sample holds a few counts of this clone. This sequence joins TRBV10-3 and TRBJ2-3; 7 bases are a match to TRBD1. Germline CDR1 reads ENHRY; CDR2 reads SYGVKD. The V gene end was trimmed by 4 bases and the J gene end by 5 bases; junction bases not matched to a gene: 6. The CDR3 spans 14 residues. Here the CDR3 reads CAISVLRGQDTQYF. In DNA form, the CDR3 reads TGTGCCATCAGTGTATTGAGGGGGCAAGATACGCAGTATTTT.

The V and J genes are TRBV10-3 and TRBJ2-2; TRBD1 aligns across 9 bases. Germline CDR1 and CDR2: ENHRY and SYGVKD. V lost 6 bases and J lost 5; bases outside the gene matches: 7. This CDR3 is built from 15 residues. Here the CDR3 reads CAISPGQGRTGELFF. The CDR3 region has the DNA TGTGCCATCAGCCCAGGACAGGGGCGGACCGGGGAGCTGTTTTTT.

The V call is TRBV7-8, the J call TRBJ2-7; D may be TRBD2 (5 bases). V was shortened by 2 bases and J by 1 base, with 9 bases between the two germline ends. This CDR3 spans 14 amino acids. Looked up from germline, CDR1 is SGHVS and CDR2 is FQNEAQ. The CDR3, as DNA: TGTGCCAGCAGCTTAATAGCGCCTTCCTACGAGCAGTACTTC. It encodes CASSLIAPSYEQYF.

The chain couples TRBV19 to TRBJ2-7; 9 bases match TRBD1. The V segment lost 4 bases and the J segment 2 bases; nucleotides outside the gene matches: 3. This CDR3 spans 14 amino acids. CDR1 is LNHDA, CDR2 SQIVND, per germline (reference sequence). The CDR3, as DNA: TGTGCCAGTAGTAGGACAGGGGCAGCCTACGAGCAGTACTTC. Translated: CASSRTGAAYEQYF.

This chain uses TRBV27 with TRBJ1-6; tentative D call: TRBD1 (5 bases). CDR1 is MNHEY and CDR2 is SMNVEV in the germline V gene (reference sequence). The CDR3 consists of 14 residues. Between the trimmed V and J ends, which lost 4 bases and 5 bases, there was a span of 9 bases. DNA of the CDR3: TGTGCCAGCAGTTACCAGGGAAATAATTCACCCCTCCACTTT. Its protein product is CASSYQGNNSPLHF.

The CDR3 region is CASSPGLVEETQYF. CDR3 coding DNA: TGTGCCAGCTCACCGGGACTAGTTGAAGAGACCCAGTACTTC. The chain has TRBV18 and TRBJ2-5, with 8 bases aligning to TRBD2. V was clipped by 3 bases and J by 3 bases; unmatched bases: 3. Per germline, CDR1 KGHSH and CDR2 LQKENI. The CDR3 has 14 residues.

The chain has TRBV7-2 and TRBJ2-1; D unresolved. This CDR3 region has 13 residues. Germline V gene lookup returns CDR1 SGHTA and CDR2 FQGNSA. V was cut by 5 bases and J by 9 bases, with 14 bases left in between. The DNA of the CDR3 is TGTGCCAGCAGCCCTACTACTATCGGTGAGCAGTTCTTC. Encoded protein: CASSPTTIGEQFF. Complete variable domain (other parts from reference TRBV7-2 and TRBJ2-1): GAGVSQSPSNKVTEKGKDVELRCDPISGHTALYWYRQSLGQGLEFLIYFQGNSAPDKSGLPSDRFSAERTGGSVSTLTIQRTQQEDSAVYLCASSPTTIGEQFFGPGTRLTVL.